This T cell receptor (beta chain) was captured in a study of T cell responses to AZD1222 COVID-19 vaccine. Study-wide results and caveats: There were mostly white British donors and more females than males, and clonal diversity was possibly underestimated. Distributed over spike, vaccine-associated CD4 TCRs predominated at 160-218 and 743-854. A rise in Spike-specific TCR breadth and depth followed two AZD1222 doses.

J gave up 7 bases and V 4 bases, and 3 bases lay outside the gene matches. CDR1 is MGHRA and CDR2 is YSYEKL in the germline V gene. This CDR3 has 13 residues. Only a few counts were recorded for this clone. Its specificity is unknown. TCRdb's table, derived via immunoSEQ multiplex PCR, lists solely in-frame clones and lacks some. The table shows more than 150,000 clones, with about nine tenths occurring only once. This receptor was obtained from an adult in good health. The starting material was peripheral blood, obtained on day 0 of MenACWY control vaccination. The V and J genes are TRBV4-1 and TRBJ2-7; TRBD1 matches at 11 bases. In DNA, the CDR3 is TGCGCCAGCAGCCTCGGGACAGGGGGGGAGCAGTACTTC. This sequence encodes CASSLGTGGEQYF.